Reported below is one T cell receptor (beta chain). This entry comes from a study of blood T cell repertoires in COVID-19. Study background: The United States, Italy and Spain provided the acute and convalescent COVID-19 samples. T cells, B-cell-depleted T cells, or PBMCs provided the cDNA or gDNA that served as material.

In the authors' workflow: Estimates of nucleated cell counts were drawn from the amplification of reference gene primers. Measured with immunoSEQ multiplex PCR; TCRdb has only the in-frame clones, and not every one. Clonal size and the V and J genes are those of that table, whereas D and trimming came from the DNA. The sample carries roughly 190,000 clones, more than 60% recorded once. The CDR3 runs to 11 residues. Germline lookup yields CDR1 SGHNT and CDR2 YENEEA. With 4 bases removed from V and 8 bases from J, the gap between germline ends came to 7 bases. This chain uses TRBV11-3 with TRBJ2-3, with D maybe TRBD2 (5 bases). Sequencing input: peripheral blood. This clonotype was obtained from a woman aged 45-65 years with acute or convalescent COVID-19. CDR3 nucleotides: TGTGCCAGCAGCTCCGCGGGTACGCAGTATTTT. This gives the protein CASSSAGTQYF. Full variable domain (outside the CDR3, taken from reference TRBV11-3 and TRBJ2-3): EAGVVQSPRYKIIEKKQPVAFWCNPISGHNTLYWYLQNLGQGPELLIRYENEEAVDDSQLPKDRFSAERLKGVDSTLKIQPAELGDSAVYLCASSSAGTQYFGPGTRLTVL.